This TCR beta chain was retrieved from a study of blood T cell repertoires in COVID-19. Study-wide context: COVID-19 samples, acute and convalescent, were from the United States, Italy and Spain.

Repertoires were generated with immunoSEQ multiplex PCR, while TCRdb's copy carries only in-frame clones and drops some. The repertoire consists of around 280,000 clones, with 89% occurring once and the leading ten covering about 1.7%. Donors in Cohort 3 who had recovered were those with two negative PCRs, healthcare professional clearance, or resolution of their symptoms. This CDR3 is 17 amino acids long. Germline V CDR1 and CDR2: MGHRA, YSYEKL. With V trimmed by 0 bases and J by 7 bases, 12 bases remained unmatched. Input material: PBMCs or T cells enriched from blood (not recorded which). The chain links TRBV4-1 to TRBJ2-5; 9 nucleotides match TRBD2. The clonotype originates from a woman in her thirties or forties who had recovered from COVID-19. The CDR3 protein is CASSQDWSGGGAWTQYF. Here the CDR3 DNA reads TGCGCCAGCAGCCAAGATTGGAGCGGCGGGGGGGCCTGGACCCAGTACTTC.